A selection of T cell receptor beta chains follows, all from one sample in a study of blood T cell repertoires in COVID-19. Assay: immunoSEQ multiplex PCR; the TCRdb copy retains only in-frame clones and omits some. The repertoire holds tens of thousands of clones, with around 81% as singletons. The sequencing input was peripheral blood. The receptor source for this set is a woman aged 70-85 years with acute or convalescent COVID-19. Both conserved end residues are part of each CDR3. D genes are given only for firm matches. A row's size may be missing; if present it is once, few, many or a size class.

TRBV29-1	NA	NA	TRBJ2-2	TGCAGCGTGATAGACGGAGGAAGTGCCACCGGGGAGCTGTTTTTT	CSVIDGGSATGELFF
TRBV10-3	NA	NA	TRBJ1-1	TGTGCCATCGGGGCGGTTGGCACTGAAGCTTTCTTT	CAIGAVGTEAFF
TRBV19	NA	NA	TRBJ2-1	TGTGCCAGTAGTATAACGAGCTACAATGAGCAGTTCTTC	CASSITSYNEQFF
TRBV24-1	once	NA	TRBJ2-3	TGTGCCACCGATGAGGGTGGGGATACGCAGTATTTT	CATDEGGDTQYF
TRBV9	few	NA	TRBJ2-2	TGTGCCAGCAGCGTAGAACTAGTTCCTAACACCGGGGAGCTGTTTTTT	CASSVELVPNTGELFF
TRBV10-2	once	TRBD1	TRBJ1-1	TGCGCCAGCCAGTGGGACAGATCGAACACTGAAGCTTTCTTT	CASQWDRSNTEAFF
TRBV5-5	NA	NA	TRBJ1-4	TGTGCCAGCAGCCCACCTGGGGAGGGGCGAACTAATGAAAAACTGTTTTTT	CASSPPGEGRTNEKLFF
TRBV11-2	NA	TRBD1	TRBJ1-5	TGTGCCAGCAGCTCGGACAGGGGCCAGCCCCAGCATTTT	CASSSDRGQPQHF
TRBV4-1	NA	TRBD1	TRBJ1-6	TGCGCCAGCAGCCAAACGACAGGGGGCTTTAGTTCACCCCTCCACTTT	CASSQTTGGFSSPLHF
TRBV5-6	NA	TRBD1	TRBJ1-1	TGTGCCAGCAGCTTGAGGACAGGGGAGACTTTCTTT	CASSLRTGETFF
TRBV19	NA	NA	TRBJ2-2	TGTGCCAGTAGTAACCCCCCAGGGTCTATCGCGAACACCGGGGAGCTGTTTTTT	CASSNPPGSIANTGELFF
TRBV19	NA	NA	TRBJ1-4	TGTGCCACCATAAGACAGGCTGGGGTTAATGAAAAACTGTTTTTT	CATIRQAGVNEKLFF
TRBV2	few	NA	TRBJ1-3	TGTGCCAAGAGGGCGGGGGCTGGAAACACCATATATTTT	CAKRAGAGNTIYF